Listed here are 10 T cell receptor beta chains from one sample, sequenced in a study of CXCR3-negative and CXCR3-positive naive CD8 T cells. Which antigens these TCRs recognize remains unknown. Findings of the study overall: CXCR3-expressing naive cells carried TRB CDR3s more hydrophobic than those of CXCR3-negative naive cells.

In preparing the TRB cDNA libraries, 5' RACE with UMI labels was used. From its re-call of the 5' RACE reads, TCRdb lists each CDR3 protein once, without DNA. Its table lists some 130,000 distinct CDR3 sequences. The sequenced material came from naive CXCR3+ CD8+ T cells from blood. Subset meaning: CD45RO-CCR7+CD27+CD95- naive CD8+ T cells expressing CXCR3 (TNR3+). All receptors derive from a human donor in good health. Some clones in this sample may be carry-over from other donors' samples.

The chain combines TRBV5-6 with TRBJ2-1. CDR1 is SGHDT and CDR2 is YYEEEE in the germline V gene. This CDR3 region has 15 residues. CDR3 sequence: CASSLASGSYNEQFF.

The chain's CDR3 is CASSLKGGPSYNSPLHF. The rearrangement joins TRBV7-3 to TRBJ1-6. Germline CDR1 is SGHTA and CDR2 is FQGTGA. This CDR3 has 17 amino acids.

V usage is TRBV4-3 and J usage is TRBJ1-2; TCRdb's assignment of TRBD1 cannot be checked, as there is no DNA. Germline V gives CDR1 LGHNA, CDR2 YSLEER. This CDR3 contains 15 residues. CDR3 region: CASSQDRPGRYGYTF.

This rearrangement joins TRBV5-1 to TRBJ2-7; TCRdb reports TRBD2, a call that lacks DNA to check it against. Germline CDR1 and CDR2: SGHRS and YFSETQ. CDR3 length: 15 residues. CDR3 amino acids: CASSLAGLASHEQYF.

The V and J genes are TRBV2 and TRBJ2-1. Germline V lookup: CDR1 SNHLY, CDR2 FYNNEI. The CDR3 loop spans 13 amino acids. The CDR3 sequence is CASMVEVNNEQFF.

The V and J genes are TRBV7-9 and TRBJ2-7; absent DNA, TCRdb's TRBD1 call cannot be checked. The CDR3 totals 15 residues. Germline V lookup: CDR1 SEHNR, CDR2 FQNEAQ (reference sequence). The CDR3 loop is CASSRREGGGYEQYF.

V is TRBV12-3 or TRBV12-4 and J is TRBJ2-1; TCRdb proposes TRBD2, but this gene call is untestable without DNA. This CDR3 spans 16 amino acids. The CDR3 loop is CASSGLAGAPSGEQFF.

The chain is built from TRBV7-9 and TRBJ1-1. The CDR3 runs 16 residues. Germline V lookup: CDR1 SEHNR, CDR2 FQNEAQ (reference sequence). The CDR3 loop is CASSQIDGTADTEAFF.

The chain couples TRBV7-6 to TRBJ2-7; TCRdb's assignment of TRBD1 cannot be checked, as there is no DNA. Per germline, CDR1 SGHVS and CDR2 FNYEAQ. This CDR3 contains 13 residues. The CDR3 protein is CASSWDIAYEQYF.

The chain combines TRBV20-1 with TRBJ1-2; the D gene TCRdb calls, TRBD1, cannot be checked with no DNA. The CDR3 loop spans 13 amino acids. Germline CDR1 and CDR2: DFQATT and SNEGSKA (reference sequence). This CDR3 reads CSARDWTGDGYTF.